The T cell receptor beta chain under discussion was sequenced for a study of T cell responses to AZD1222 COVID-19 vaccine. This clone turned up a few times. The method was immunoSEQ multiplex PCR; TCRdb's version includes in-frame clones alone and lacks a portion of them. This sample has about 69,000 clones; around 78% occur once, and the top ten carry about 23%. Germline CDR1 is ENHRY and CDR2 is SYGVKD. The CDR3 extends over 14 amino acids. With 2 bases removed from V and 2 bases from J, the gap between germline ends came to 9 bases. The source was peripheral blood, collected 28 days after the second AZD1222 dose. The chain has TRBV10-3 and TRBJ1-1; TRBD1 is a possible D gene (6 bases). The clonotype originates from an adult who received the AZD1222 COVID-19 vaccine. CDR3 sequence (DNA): TGTGCCATCAGTGAGGTGGGACACAACACTGAAGCTTTCTTT. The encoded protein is CAISEVGHNTEAFF.